These 28 T cell receptor beta chains came from one sample sequenced in a study of CD8+CD57+ T cells in acquired aplastic anemia. Genomic DNA, the template, was used for profiling of the TCR beta VDJ and CDR3. TCRdb analysed the reads with MiXCR anew, one entry per CDR3 protein. Among around 170,000 distinct CDR3 sequences listed, 55% to 75% were seen once. The sample taken for sequencing was sorted CD4+, CD8+, or CD8+CD57+ T cells (not recorded which) from PBMCs. These TCRs come from a human donor in good health.

The chain uses TRBV19 and TRBJ2-2, with D maybe TRBD1 (5 bases). The CDR3 is made up of 13 amino acids. Per germline, CDR1 LNHDA and CDR2 SQIVND (reference sequence). V lost 7 bases and J lost 5, with 11 bases in between. The CDR3 DNA sequence: TGTGCCAGTACCTCACCAGGGACCGGGGAGCTGTTTTTT. This encodes CASTSPGTGELFF.

The chain carries TRBV7-9 and TRBJ2-5, with no clear D. The CDR3 runs to 14 residues. Germline CDR1 and CDR2: SEHNR and FQNEAQ (reference sequence). Trimming stripped 0 bases from V and 2 bases from J, with 7 bases between. CDR3 nucleotide sequence: TGTGCCAGCAGCTTAGCGCAGAGACAAGAGACCCAGTACTTC. As protein: CASSLAQRQETQYF.

Note on this clonotype: Being one base from a much bigger clone, this may be a read error. This chain joins TRBV4-3 and TRBJ1-4, with D unclear. Germline CDR1 and CDR2: LGHNA and YSLEER. V lost 1 base, J lost 8 bases, and 11 bases lay in between. The CDR3 sequence is 14 residues long. CDR3 region: CASSQGPQLEKLFF. The CDR3 DNA reads as TGCGCCAGCAGCCAAGGTCCCCAGTTGGAAAAACTGTTTTTT.

The chain uses TRBV7-6 and TRBJ2-7; no reliable D call. Germline CDR1 and CDR2: SGHVS and FNYEAQ. V lost 6 bases and J lost 6, with 15 bases in between. The CDR3 is 13 residues long. For the CDR3, the DNA is TGTGCCAGCAGTTTGACGCAGAACCTCGAGCAGTACTTC. It translates to CASSLTQNLEQYF.

This clonotype came up a few times. The V and J genes are TRBV20-1 and TRBJ2-7; maybe TRBD1 (6 bases). Deletions cut 7 bases from V and 6 bases from J, with 13 bases between. Germline V gene data show CDR1 as DFQATT and CDR2 as SNEGSKA (reference sequence). This CDR3 contains 11 residues. The CDR3 nucleotides read TGCAGTGGTGCAGGGGAATCCGAGCAGTACTTC. Encoded protein: CSGAGESEQYF.

This chain uses TRBV24-1 with TRBJ1-1; D gene ambiguous. The length of the CDR3 is 14 residues. Trimming left V 9 bases short and J 2 bases short, with 15 bases between. Germline loops: CDR1 KGHDR, CDR2 SFDVKD. The CDR3 spells CATRGVGINTEAFF. For the CDR3, the DNA is TGTGCCACCCGGGGAGTGGGCATAAACACTGAAGCTTTCTTT.

The chain is built from TRBV6-5 and TRBJ1-1, with D possibly being TRBD1 (5 bases). Germline CDR1 is MNHEY and CDR2 is SVGAGI. The length of the CDR3 is 12 residues. V was cut by 5 bases and J by 9 bases, with 13 bases left in between. As DNA, the CDR3 is TGTGCCAGCAGTCAGTACAGGCACCAAGCTTTCTTT. Protein: CASSQYRHQAFF.

This sequence joins TRBV25-1 and TRBJ1-1; perhaps TRBD1 as D (5 bases). V lost 3 bases and J 5 bases, leaving 10 bases between the germline ends. The germline V gene has CDR1 MGHDK and CDR2 SYGVNS. This CDR3 contains 13 residues. The CDR3 here is CASSEAGRTEAFF. For the CDR3, the DNA is TGTGCCAGCAGTGAGGCAGGGAGGACTGAAGCTTTCTTT.

The CDR3 region is CASSDSRGRGVTEAFF. CDR3 coding DNA: TGTGCCAGCAGTGACTCGCGGGGCAGGGGGGTCACTGAAGCTTTCTTT. The gene calls are TRBV7-2 and TRBJ1-1; 7 bases are shared with TRBD1. The CDR3 is made up of 16 amino acids. CDR1 is SGHTA and CDR2 is FQGNSA in the germline V gene. With 6 bases clipped from V and 4 bases from J, the junction kept 14 bases outside the gene matches.

This chain connects TRBV9 to TRBJ1-2; TRBD1 agrees at 7 bases. The CDR3 runs 13 residues. J lost 8 bases, V lost 3 bases, and 7 bases had no gene match. CDR1 SGDLS and CDR2 YYNGEE come from the germline V gene. In DNA, the CDR3 is TGTGCCAGCAGCGCAAGGGGGCGGGGCGGCTACACCTTC. This encodes CASSARGRGGYTF.

This clonotype was observed a handful of times. V usage is TRBV27 and J usage is TRBJ1-5; 7 positions match TRBD1. V lost 4 bases to trimming and J lost 13 bases; unmatched junction nucleotides: 13. The CDR3 runs to 14 residues. Germline values: CDR1 MNHEY, CDR2 SMNVEV (reference sequence). The DNA for the CDR3 is TGTGCCAGCAGTTCAACAGGGACAGTCGCTCATCAGCATTTT. Its translation is CASSSTGTVAHQHF.

In regard to this clonotype: This may be a read error: a much more frequent sequence differs by one nucleotide. The chain uses TRBV11-2 and TRBJ2-7; 12 nucleotides match TRBD2. Germline CDR1 and CDR2: SGHAT and FQNNGV. The CDR3 is 15 residues long. With 5 bases clipped from V and 3 bases from J, the junction kept 5 bases outside the gene matches. CDR3 amino acids: CASSTSGRSHYEQYF. Here the CDR3 DNA reads TGTGCCAGCAGCACTAGCGGGAGGTCCCACTACGAGCAGTACTTC.

The CDR3: CAISLGGGTEAFF. The CDR3, as DNA: TGTGCCATCAGCCTAGGAGGGGGGACTGAAGCTTTCTTT. The V and J genes are TRBV10-3 and TRBJ1-1; perhaps TRBD1 as D (6 bases). The CDR3 has 13 amino acids. V shed 6 bases and J shed 5 bases, with 13 bases lying between them. Germline CDR1 is ENHRY and CDR2 is SYGVKD.

The V call is TRBV2, the J call TRBJ2-3; maybe TRBD2 (6 bases). The CDR3 covers 13 residues. Trimming took 2 bases from V and 8 from J, leaving 11 bases between them. Germline V gene data show CDR1 as SNHLY and CDR2 as FYNNEI. CDR3 in amino acids: CASSERRVVTQYF. DNA of the CDR3: TGTGCCAGCAGTGAAAGGAGGGTCGTTACGCAGTATTTT.

The CDR3 region is CASSLSGPNYGYTF. Here the CDR3 DNA reads TGTGCCAGCAGTTTGTCAGGCCCTAACTATGGCTACACCTTC. V usage is TRBV25-1 and J usage is TRBJ1-2; D gene ambiguous. Per germline, CDR1 MGHDK and CDR2 SYGVNS. Trimming removed 5 bases from V and 0 bases from J, with 10 bases in between. This CDR3 is 14 amino acids long.

This clonotype has only a few counts. The chain has TRBV24-1 and TRBJ1-5; D not resolved. Germline loops: CDR1 KGHDR, CDR2 SFDVKD. CDR3 length: 15 residues. The CDR3 DNA sequence: TGTGCACGCCCTGTTCGGATGGTTAGCAATCAGCCCCAGCATTTT. This translates into CARPVRMVSNQPQHF.

The chain links TRBV6-2 or TRBV6-3 to TRBJ1-1; 8 bases agree with TRBD1. Per germline, CDR1 MNHEY and CDR2 SVGEGT. J was trimmed by 4 bases and V by 5 bases; bases with no gene match: 3. CDR3 length: 13 residues. CDR3 region: CASSPTGVTEAFF. In nucleotides, the CDR3 is TGTGCCAGCAGTCCGACAGGGGTCACTGAAGCTTTCTTT.

The chain couples TRBV7-2 to TRBJ2-3; 8 bases are a match to TRBD1. V trimming: 5 bases; J trimming: 0 bases; junction bases outside the gene matches: 7. CDR1 and CDR2 from the germline V gene are SGHTA and FQGNSA. This CDR3 has 16 amino acids. The CDR3 nucleotides are TGTGCCAGCAGCGTCTCCGGGACAGGTAGCACAGATACGCAGTATTTT. Encoded protein: CASSVSGTGSTDTQYF.

There are a few counts of this clonotype. The chain recombines TRBV4-3 with TRBJ2-7; D uncertain. This CDR3 is 14 amino acids long. With 0 bases removed from V and 6 bases from J, the gap between germline ends came to 12 bases. Germline loops: CDR1 LGHNA, CDR2 YSLEER. The CDR3 region has the DNA TGCGCCAGCAGCCAAGATCTTGGGCTGGGCGAGCAGTACTTC. It is translated as CASSQDLGLGEQYF.

The rearrangement uses TRBV7-9 and TRBJ2-3, with 11 bases lining up with TRBD2. The germline gives CDR1 SEHNR, CDR2 FQNEAQ (reference sequence). V trimming: 4 bases; J trimming: 6 bases; junction bases outside the gene matches: 6. The CDR3 sequence is 15 residues long. CDR3 sequence reads: CASSSGLADRDTQYF. The CDR3 coding sequence is TGTGCCAGCAGCTCGGGACTAGCGGACCGGGATACGCAGTATTTT.

In this sample, this clonotype turned up many times. This chain uses TRBV20-1 with TRBJ1-5; 7 bases align to TRBD1. Germline V gives CDR1 DFQATT, CDR2 SNEGSKA (reference sequence). The trim removed 6 bases at V and 6 bases at J, leaving 8 bases unmatched. The CDR3 length is 13 residues. The CDR3 nucleotides are TGCAGTGCAGCCACAGGGGCGTTTCAGCCCCAGCATTTT. This gives the protein CSAATGAFQPQHF.

The chain combines TRBV19 with TRBJ1-6; 8 bases align to TRBD1. Germline values: CDR1 LNHDA, CDR2 SQIVND (reference sequence). J was trimmed by 5 bases and V by 6 bases; bases with no gene match: 6. This CDR3 spans 15 amino acids. In DNA form, the CDR3 reads TGTGCCAGTAGATTGGACAGGGCTGATAATTCACCCCTCCACTTT. Residues: CASRLDRADNSPLHF. Combining the CDR3 with reference TRBV19 and TRBJ1-6 gives the whole variable domain DGGITQSPKYLFRKEGQNVTLSCEQNLNHDAMYWYRQDPGQGLRLIYYSQIVNDFQKGDIAEGYSVSREKKESFPLTVTSAQKNPTAFYLCASRLDRADNSPLHFGNGTRLTVT.

The gene calls are TRBV7-9 and TRBJ2-7; unclear D gene. V gave up 7 bases and J gave up 1 base, with 14 bases separating them. The CDR3 has 14 residues. Per the germline V gene, CDR1 is SEHNR and CDR2 is FQNEAQ (reference sequence). The CDR3 DNA is TGTGCCAGCACCCCTTCGATAGGTTCCTACGAGCAGTACTTC. Residues: CASTPSIGSYEQYF.

The chain links TRBV20-1 to TRBJ2-7; 7 nucleotides align to TRBD1. Germline V gene data show CDR1 as DFQATT and CDR2 as SNEGSKA (reference sequence). The CDR3 is 13 residues long. The junction had 3 bases not matched to a gene; V was cut back by 1 base and J by 3 bases. The CDR3 loop reads CSARAGTDYEQYV. For the CDR3, the DNA is TGCAGTGCTAGAGCCGGGACAGACTACGAGCAGTACGTC.

This clonotype was recorded a few times. This chain uses TRBV7-8 with TRBJ2-5; no firm D call. The CDR3 is made up of 12 amino acids. Germline V lookup: CDR1 SGHVS, CDR2 FQNEAQ. Trimming removed 5 bases at V and 4 bases at J, with 8 bases between. The CDR3 nucleotides read TGTGCCAGCAGCCCGATGGGAGAGACCCAGTACTTC. Protein: CASSPMGETQYF.

V is TRBV19 and J is TRBJ1-5; 7 bases map to TRBD1. The length of the CDR3 is 17 residues. Germline V gives CDR1 LNHDA, CDR2 SQIVND (reference sequence). V lost 5 bases, J lost 0 bases, and 10 bases stayed unmatched. CDR3 nucleotide sequence: TGTGCCAGTAGTCCCACCGGGACAGCCTATAGCAATCAGCCCCAGCATTTT. Amino acid sequence: CASSPTGTAYSNQPQHF.

Many counts were recorded for this clonotype. The chain uses TRBV11-2 and TRBJ2-7; D is perhaps TRBD1 (6 bases). Trimming cost V 1 base and J 6 bases, with 16 bases left between them. CDR3 length: 15 residues. The germline gives CDR1 SGHAT, CDR2 FQNNGV. The chain's CDR3 is CASSLGTDYLREQYF. The CDR3 DNA follows: TGTGCCAGCAGCTTAGGGACAGATTACCTTCGCGAGCAGTACTTC.

The CDR3, as DNA: TGTGCCAGCAGCTCGGGACTAGCGGGGGCCAAGAGCACAGATACGCAGTATTTT. It translates to CASSSGLAGAKSTDTQYF. The chain employs TRBV7-3 and TRBJ2-3, with 14 bases lining up with TRBD2. The CDR3 length is 18 residues. The trim removed 4 bases at V and 0 bases at J, leaving 6 bases unmatched. Looked up from germline, CDR1 is SGHTA and CDR2 is FQGTGA.